This T cell receptor beta chain emerged from a study of beta chain features in type 1 diabetes. This clone was observed a handful of times. Its antigen is not identified. General study results and limits: Within each of all four CD4+ subsets, Type 1 diabetes patients had TCRB CDR3s that were moderately but significantly shorter.

Sequenced material consisted of expressed TCRB transcripts (all of the isolated RNA was reverse transcribed). Some clones are missing from TCRdb's copy, which holds only in-frame ones; the method was immunoSEQ multiplex PCR. The sample lists 500,000 to 800,000 clones, 9.5% to 15% occurring once. The sequencing sample was made of naive CD4+ T cells from blood. The receptor comes from a man aged 25 to 40 with type 1 diabetes.

DNA of the CDR3: TGTGCCAGCAGTTTGACAGGTTCAGAGACCCAGTACTTC. Encoded protein: CASSLTGSETQYF. The chain combines TRBV7-9 with TRBJ2-5; D might be TRBD1 (6 bases). This CDR3 is built from 13 residues. V lost 6 bases and J 4 bases, leaving 12 bases between the germline ends. Looked up from germline, CDR1 is SEHNR and CDR2 is FQNEAQ (reference sequence). Together with reference TRBV7-9 and TRBJ2-5, the CDR3 gives the full variable domain: DTGVSQNPRHKITKRGQNVTFRCDPISEHNRLYWYRQTLGQGPEFLTYFQNEAQLEKSRLLSDRFSAERPKGSFSTLEIQRTEQGDSAMYLCASSLTGSETQYFGPGTRLLVL.